A single sample gave rise to the 16 T cell receptor beta chains below, sequenced in a study of CD8 T cells in Susac syndrome. RNA totalling about 0.45 to 1 ug underwent reverse transcription with random hexamers. TCRdb reanalysed the immunoSEQ multiplex PCR reads using MiXCR and keeps one entry per CDR3 protein. Among around 170,000 distinct CDR3 sequences listed, approximately 96% were seen once. Sequencing was performed on CD4+ T cells from PBMCs. Source of these receptors: a human donor with Susac syndrome.

The chain combines TRBV19 with TRBJ2-5; 11 bases fit TRBD1. J lost 2 bases, V lost 3 bases, and 5 bases had no gene match. This CDR3 region has 16 residues. CDR1 and CDR2 (germline): LNHDA, SQIVND (reference sequence). Here the CDR3 reads CASSMDRGQRQETQYF. The CDR3 DNA reads as TGTGCCAGTAGTATGGACAGGGGGCAAAGGCAAGAGACCCAGTACTTC.

The V and J genes are TRBV12-3 or TRBV12-4 and TRBJ1-2; TRBD1 might be the D (6 bases). The V end was cut by 7 bases, the J end by 4 bases, with 13 bases between. This CDR3 spans 13 amino acids. The CDR3 DNA reads TGTGCCAGCACTCGGGGGCGAAGCTATGGCTACACCTTC. Protein sequence: CASTRGRSYGYTF.

This clonotype was observed a single time. The chain has TRBV4-1 and TRBJ2-3; TRBD2 aligns across 8 bases. In germline, CDR1 is MGHRA, CDR2 YSYEKL. V lost 3 bases and J lost 4; bases outside the gene matches: 12. This CDR3 spans 17 amino acids. CDR3 sequence reads: CASSQIQPGLGADTQYF. The CDR3 DNA reads TGCGCCAGCAGCCAGATCCAACCGGGACTAGGCGCAGATACGCAGTATTTT.

As DNA, the CDR3 is TGTGCCAGCAGCTTCGCCCCTGGGACCCTCTATGGCTACACCTTC. Its protein is CASSFAPGTLYGYTF. V usage is TRBV7-6 and J usage is TRBJ1-2; the D gene is possibly TRBD1 (5 bases). Trimming left V 3 bases short and J 4 bases short, with 15 bases between. Looked up from germline, CDR1 is SGHVS and CDR2 is FNYEAQ. The CDR3 contains 15 residues. Full variable domain (remainder filled in from reference TRBV7-6 and TRBJ1-2): GAGVSQSPRYKVTKRGQDVALRCDPISGHVSLYWYRQALGQGPEFLTYFNYEAQQDKSGLPNDRFSAERPEGSISTLTIQRTEQRDSAMYRCASSFAPGTLYGYTFGSGTRLTVV.

The V gene is TRBV3-1, the J gene TRBJ2-2; the match to TRBD2 covers 7 bases. Germline assignment: CDR1 LGHDT and CDR2 YNNKEL (reference sequence). The CDR3 extends over 14 amino acids. After removal of 7 bases from V and 4 bases from J, the junction contained 6 bases not matched to a gene. This CDR3 reads CASKLASSTGELFF. In DNA, the CDR3 is TGTGCCAGCAAACTAGCGAGTAGCACCGGGGAGCTGTTTTTT.

The rearrangement joins TRBV12-3 or TRBV12-4 to TRBJ2-1; 9 positions agree with TRBD2. CDR3 length equals 12 residues. Losses at the gene ends were 6 bases for V and 7 bases for J; bases not matched to a gene: 1. The CDR3 coding sequence is TGTGCCAGCAGGCTAGCGGGGAATGAGCAGTTCTTC. It codes for CASRLAGNEQFF.

V usage is TRBV18 and J usage is TRBJ2-7, with TRBD1 matching over 9 bases. CDR1 KGHSH and CDR2 LQKENI come from the germline V gene. Losses at the gene ends were 4 bases for V and 0 bases for J; bases not matched to a gene: 10. The CDR3 contains 17 residues. The chain's CDR3 is CASSLIGLGQGSYEQYF. CDR3 DNA sequence: TGTGCCAGCTCACTTATAGGATTGGGACAGGGCTCCTACGAGCAGTACTTC.

The chain carries TRBV6-6 and TRBJ2-3; TRBD2 agrees at 11 bases. Trimming at V came to 3 bases and at J to 2 bases, leaving 1 base not matched to a gene. Germline lookup yields CDR1 MNHNY and CDR2 SVGAGI (reference sequence). This CDR3 region has 15 residues. CDR3 protein: CASSYSGGATDTQYF. Written as DNA, the CDR3 is TGTGCCAGCAGTTATAGCGGGGGGGCCACAGATACGCAGTATTTT.

This chain connects TRBV5-4 to TRBJ2-2, with TRBD1 matching over 9 bases. The length of the CDR3 is 16 residues. Germline lookup yields CDR1 SGHNT and CDR2 YYREEE (reference sequence). Trimming at V came to 1 base and at J to 8 bases, leaving 9 bases not matched to a gene. CDR3 region: CASSLPGQGLSGELFF. The CDR3 DNA reads as TGTGCCAGCAGCTTGCCGGGACAGGGACTGTCAGGGGAGCTGTTTTTT.

This clonotype was detected only once. The chain employs TRBV5-1 and TRBJ1-5; maybe TRBD1 (5 bases). V shed 1 base and J shed 7 bases, with 12 bases lying between them. In germline, CDR1 is SGHRS, CDR2 YFSETQ. This CDR3 is 14 amino acids long. The CDR3 protein is CASSLTGGGQPQHF. CDR3 bases: TGCGCCAGCAGCTTGACAGGAGGAGGCCAGCCCCAGCATTTT.

This chain uses TRBV24-1 with TRBJ2-1; TRBD1 matches 8 bases. Losses at the gene ends were 12 bases for V and 7 bases for J; bases not matched to a gene: 7. Germline V lookup: CDR1 KGHDR, CDR2 SFDVKD. This CDR3 is built from 12 residues. The CDR3 nucleotides are TGTGCCTCCCAGGGGGCGGGGAATGAGCAGTTCTTC. Residues: CASQGAGNEQFF.

The J gene is TRBJ2-1, the V gene TRBV20-1; D not resolved. From germline, CDR1 is DFQATT and CDR2 SNEGSKA (reference sequence). V gave up 2 bases and J gave up 7 bases, with 18 bases separating them. CDR3 length equals 15 residues. Here the CDR3 DNA reads TGCAGTGCTAGAAGGCGGCCGCTGGTAGAAAATGAGCAGTTCTTC. Its protein product is CSARRRPLVENEQFF.

The CDR3 nucleotides are TGCAGCGTAGGAGAGGACTACAATGAGCAGTTCTTC. It translates to CSVGEDYNEQFF. The chain joins TRBV29-1 to TRBJ2-1, with unresolved D. CDR3 size: 12 residues. Germline CDR1 and CDR2: SQVTM and ANQGSEA. Trimming shortened V by 6 bases and J by 3 bases, and 9 bases separated the two germline ends.

V gene TRBV29-1 combines with J gene TRBJ2-2; the D is unclear. V was cut by 6 bases and J by 0 bases, with 11 bases left in between. Per germline, CDR1 SQVTM and CDR2 ANQGSEA. The CDR3 extends over 14 amino acids. CDR3 DNA sequence: TGCAGCGTAAAGGCTGTAACGAACACCGGGGAGCTGTTTTTT. As protein: CSVKAVTNTGELFF.

The chain has TRBV20-1 and TRBJ2-5; 9 nucleotides agree with TRBD2. The CDR3 covers 15 residues. With 4 bases clipped from V and 1 base from J, the junction kept 7 bases outside the gene matches. Per the germline V gene, CDR1 is DFQATT and CDR2 is SNEGSKA (reference sequence). CDR3 DNA: TGCAGTGCTACAATACCGGGACTAGCCCAAGAGACCCAGTACTTC. Translating it yields CSATIPGLAQETQYF.

The chain employs TRBV11-1 and TRBJ2-7; 9 bases are shared with TRBD1. Trimming took 6 bases from V and 4 from J; bases not matched to a gene: 10. The CDR3 is 15 residues long. Germline values: CDR1 SGHAT, CDR2 FQDESV (reference sequence). CDR3 in amino acids: CASSSTGQGIYEQYF. The DNA for the CDR3 is TGTGCCAGCAGTTCAACGGGACAGGGAATATACGAGCAGTACTTC.